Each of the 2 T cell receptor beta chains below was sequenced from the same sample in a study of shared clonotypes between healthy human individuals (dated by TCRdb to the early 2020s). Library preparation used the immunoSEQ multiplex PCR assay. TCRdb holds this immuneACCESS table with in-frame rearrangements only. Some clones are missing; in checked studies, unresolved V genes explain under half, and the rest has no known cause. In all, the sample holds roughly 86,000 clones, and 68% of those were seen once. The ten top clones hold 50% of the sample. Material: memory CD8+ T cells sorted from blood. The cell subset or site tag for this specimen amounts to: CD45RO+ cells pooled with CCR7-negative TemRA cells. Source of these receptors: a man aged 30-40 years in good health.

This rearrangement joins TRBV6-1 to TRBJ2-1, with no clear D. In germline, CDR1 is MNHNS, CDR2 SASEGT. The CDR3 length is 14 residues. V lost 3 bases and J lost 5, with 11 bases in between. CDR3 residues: CASSDIGRNNEQFF. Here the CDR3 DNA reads TGTGCCAGCAGTGACATAGGCAGAAACAATGAGCAGTTCTTC.

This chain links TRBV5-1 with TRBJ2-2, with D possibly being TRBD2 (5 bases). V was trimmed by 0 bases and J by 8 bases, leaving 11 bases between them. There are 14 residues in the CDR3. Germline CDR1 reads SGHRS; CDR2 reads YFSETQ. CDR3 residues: CASSLGGPSGELFF. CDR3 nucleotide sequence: TGCGCCAGCAGCTTGGGAGGGCCATCGGGGGAGCTGTTTTTT.